The rows below give T cell receptor beta chains drawn from one sample of a study of OX40 agonist ivuxolimab in advanced cancers. Profiling relied on immunoSEQ multiplex PCR, and the TCRdb table lists in-frame clones only, not all of them. The sample has about 52,000 clones, roughly 93% seen once. Sample: CD4+ or CD8+ T cells sorted from blood, taken in a trial of the OX40 agonist ivuxolimab. The receptors come from an adult with an advanced solid tumor such as melanoma, head and neck, liver or kidney cancer. The CDR3 runs from the conserved cysteine through the conserved F or W. The D gene is left open where the match is weak. Part of the rows lack a size; the others show once, few, many or a class for expanded clones.

- | TRBJ1-3 | 21 | TRBD1 | TRBV10-3 | CAISESGAGDRSSREWHTIYF | TGTGCCATCAGTGAGTCGGGTGCCGGGGACAGGAGTAGTAGAGAGTGGCACACCATATATTTT
once | TRBJ2-1 | 13 | - | TRBV11-2 | CASSPVSTHEQFF | TGTGCCAGCAGCCCAGTTTCGACCCATGAGCAGTTCTTC
- | TRBJ2-7 | 12 | - | TRBV5-8 | CASSFRGSEQYF | TGTGCCAGCAGCTTCCGGGGAAGCGAGCAGTACTTC
- | TRBJ2-5 | 15 | TRBD1 | TRBV5-6 | CASSIIREGAETQYF | TGTGCCAGCAGCATCATCAGAGAGGGGGCGGAGACCCAGTACTTC
- | TRBJ2-7 | 14 | TRBD2 | TRBV5-8 | CASSTSVILYEQYF | TGTGCCAGTTCGACTAGCGTCATCCTCTACGAGCAGTACTTC
- | TRBJ2-1 | 15 | TRBD2 | TRBV27 | CASSILAGSYNEQFF | TGTGCCAGCAGTATACTAGCGGGATCCTACAATGAGCAGTTCTTC
- | TRBJ1-1 | 14 | - | TRBV27 | CASSLSGGSTEAFF | TGTGCCAGCAGTTTATCCGGGGGAAGCACTGAAGCTTTCTTT
- | TRBJ2-1 | 16 | TRBD2 | TRBV6-1 | CASSDAPGGNYNEQFF | TGTGCCAGCAGTGACGCGCCGGGAGGGAACTACAATGAGCAGTTCTTC
- | TRBJ1-4 | 16 | - | TRBV27 | CASSFSLGEINEKLFF | TGTGCCAGCAGTTTCTCGTTGGGCGAGATTAATGAAAAACTGTTTTTT
- | TRBJ2-1 | 13 | - | TRBV5-6 | CASSLAGGNEQFF | TGTGCCAGCAGCTTGGCTGGGGGTAATGAGCAGTTCTTC
- | TRBJ1-6 | 13 | - | TRBV28 | CASSPRGYSPLHF | TGTGCCAGCAGTCCCAGGGGTTATTCACCCCTCCACTTT
once | TRBJ2-7 | 15 | - | TRBV7-9 | CASSSPGRSAVAQYF | TGTGCCAGCAGCTCGCCGGGACGGAGTGCGGTAGCGCAGTACTTC
- | TRBJ2-7 | 13 | - | TRBV9 | CASSRRSGVEQYF | TGTGCCAGCAGCCGGAGATCGGGGGTCGAGCAGTACTTC
- | TRBJ1-2 | 14 | TRBD1 | TRBV28 | CASSFRDRADGYTF | TGTGCCAGCAGTTTTCGGGACAGGGCCGATGGCTACACCTTC
- | TRBJ2-7 | 15 | TRBD1 | TRBV13 | CASSSAGTASYEQYF | TGTGCCAGCAGCTCAGCCGGGACAGCCTCCTACGAGCAGTACTTC
- | TRBJ2-7 | 14 | TRBD2 | TRBV11-2 | CASSHGTSSYEQYF | TGTGCCAGCAGCCACGGGACTAGCTCCTACGAGCAGTACTTC
- | TRBJ1-2 | 11 | - | TRBV9 | CASWTTYHYTF | TGTGCCAGCTGGACTACCTATCACTACACCTTC
once | TRBJ2-7 | 15 | TRBD2 | TRBV27 | CASSLLAGGPYEQYF | TGTGCCAGCAGTTTGCTAGCGGGAGGGCCTTACGAGCAGTACTTC
once | TRBJ2-1 | 15 | - | TRBV28 | CASSLMGPGYNEQFF | TGTGCCAGCAGTTTAATGGGGCCGGGTTACAATGAGCAGTTCTTC
- | TRBJ1-1 | 14 | - | TRBV5-5 | CASSSVGRDTEAFF | TGTGCCAGCAGCTCCGTGGGGCGGGACACTGAAGCTTTCTTT
few | TRBJ1-2 | 14 | - | TRBV9 | CASTQDPPNYGYTF | TGTGCCAGCACCCAAGACCCACCTAACTATGGCTACACCTTC
- | TRBJ2-7 | 16 | - | TRBV9 | CASSVDDRGPSYEQYF | TGTGCCAGCAGCGTAGATGATAGGGGCCCATCCTACGAGCAGTACTTC
- | TRBJ2-5 | 19 | - | TRBV4-1 | CASSQDSEGAPIRRETQYF | TGCGCCAGCAGCCAAGATAGCGAAGGTGCCCCCATTCGGCGAGAGACCCAGTACTTC
- | TRBJ1-1 | 14 | - | TRBV19 | CASSIWGPVTEAFF | TGTGCCAGTAGTATTTGGGGGCCGGTCACTGAAGCTTTCTTT
once | TRBJ1-1 | 18 | - | TRBV5-4 | CASRDLLTLGGKVTEAFF | TGTGCCAGCAGAGATCTTTTAACTCTAGGGGGTAAGGTCACTGAAGCTTTCTTT
once | TRBJ2-1 | 16 | TRBD2 | TRBV9 | CASSVSGRGAYNEQFF | TGTGCCAGCAGCGTAAGCGGGAGAGGCGCCTACAATGAGCAGTTCTTC
- | TRBJ1-2 | 20 | - | TRBV9 | CASSNPGSRRGQALYGGYTF | TGTGCCAGCAGCAACCCGGGGAGCCGTCGCGGCCAGGCCCTTTACGGTGGCTACACCTTC
- | TRBJ2-3 | 15 | - | TRBV11-2 | CASSLDRALTDTQYF | TGTGCCAGCAGCTTAGACAGGGCGTTGACAGATACGCAGTATTTT
- | TRBJ1-1 | 14 | TRBD1 | TRBV7-3 | CASSWTGPNTEAFF | TGTGCCAGCAGCTGGACAGGGCCGAACACTGAAGCTTTCTTT
- | TRBJ2-1 | 15 | - | TRBV4-1 | CASSHSGLNYNEQFF | TGCGCCAGCAGCCATTCCGGCCTGAACTACAATGAGCAGTTCTTC
- | TRBJ2-7 | 13 | - | TRBV15 | CATSARITYEQYF | TGTGCCACCAGCGCCAGAATCACCTACGAGCAGTACTTC
once | TRBJ2-2 | 13 | - | TRBV4-3 | CASSQGVFGELFF | TGCGCCAGCAGCCAGGGGGTATTCGGGGAGCTGTTTTTT
- | TRBJ2-7 | 14 | - | TRBV5-4 | CASSSRVGVREQYF | TGTGCCAGCAGCTCCCGGGTGGGGGTAAGGGAGCAGTACTTC
- | TRBJ2-6 | 15 | - | TRBV5-6 | CASSTLASGANVLTF | TGTGCCAGCAGCACCTTAGCCTCTGGGGCCAACGTCCTGACTTTC
- | TRBJ1-4 | 15 | TRBD1 | TRBV15 | CATSRVRDRGEKLFF | TGTGCCACCAGCAGAGTTAGGGACAGAGGGGAAAAACTGTTTTTT
- | TRBJ1-2 | 15 | - | TRBV5-1 | CASSLGSEELYGYTF | TGCGCCAGCAGCTTGGGCAGCGAAGAGCTCTATGGCTACACCTTC
- | TRBJ2-1 | 18 | - | TRBV27 | CASSLVEGLDSPWHEQFF | TGTGCCAGCAGTTTAGTGGAGGGCCTTGACTCCCCTTGGCATGAGCAGTTCTTC
once | TRBJ1-5 | 17 | TRBD1 | TRBV5-5 | CASSLGRGGTGYQPQHF | TGTGCCAGCAGCCTGGGCCGGGGCGGGACAGGCTATCAGCCCCAGCATTTT
- | TRBJ2-1 | 14 | - | TRBV27 | CASSLLPSSNEQFF | TGTGCCAGCTCCCTTCTCCCTAGTAGCAATGAGCAGTTCTTC
- | TRBJ2-7 | 12 | - | TRBV11-2 | CASSLDRYEQHF | TGTGCCAGCAGCTTGGACCGCTACGAGCAGCACTTC
- | TRBJ2-1 | 14 | - | TRBV5-6 | CASSLGSSYNEQFF | TGTGCCAGCAGTTTAGGGTCCTCCTACAATGAGCAGTTCTTC
- | TRBJ2-7 | 12 | - | TRBV6-5 | CASSSQGYEQYF | TGTGCCAGCAGTTCACAGGGATACGAGCAGTACTTC
- | TRBJ1-3 | 12 | - | TRBV9 | CASSESGNTIYF | TGTGCCAGCAGCGAAAGTGGAAACACCATATATTTT
few | TRBJ1-1 | 12 | - | TRBV4-1 | CASSHDGLEAFF | TGCGCCAGCAGCCATGATGGACTTGAAGCTTTCTTT
- | TRBJ1-1 | 16 | - | TRBV7-9 | CASSPKVGGPNTEAFF | TGTGCCAGCAGCCCAAAGGTAGGCGGCCCGAACACTGAAGCTTTCTTT